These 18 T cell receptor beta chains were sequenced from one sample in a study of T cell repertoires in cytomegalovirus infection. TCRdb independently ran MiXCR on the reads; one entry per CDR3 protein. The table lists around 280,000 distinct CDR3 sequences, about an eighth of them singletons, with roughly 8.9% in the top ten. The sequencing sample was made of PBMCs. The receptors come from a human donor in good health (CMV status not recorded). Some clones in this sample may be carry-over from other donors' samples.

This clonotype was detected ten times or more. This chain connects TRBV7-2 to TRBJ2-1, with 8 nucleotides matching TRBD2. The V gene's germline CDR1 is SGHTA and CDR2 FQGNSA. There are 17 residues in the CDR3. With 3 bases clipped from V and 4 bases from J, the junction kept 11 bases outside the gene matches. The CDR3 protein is CASSFFPTSGLYNEQFF. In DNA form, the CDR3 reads TGTGCCAGCAGCTTCTTTCCCACTAGCGGCCTTTACAATGAGCAGTTCTTC.

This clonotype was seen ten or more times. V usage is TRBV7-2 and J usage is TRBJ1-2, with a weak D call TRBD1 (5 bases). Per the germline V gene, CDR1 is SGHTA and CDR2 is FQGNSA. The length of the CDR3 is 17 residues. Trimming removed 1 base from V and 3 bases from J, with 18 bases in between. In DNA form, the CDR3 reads TGTGCCAGCAGCTTAGTCGCCAGGGCAGAGTCGCACTATGGCTACACCTTC. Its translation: CASSLVARAESHYGYTF.

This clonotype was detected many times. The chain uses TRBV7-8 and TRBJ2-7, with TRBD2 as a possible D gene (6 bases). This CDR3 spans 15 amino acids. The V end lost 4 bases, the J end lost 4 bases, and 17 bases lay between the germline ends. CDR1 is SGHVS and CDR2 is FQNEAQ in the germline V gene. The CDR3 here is CASSSRGTSHYEQYF. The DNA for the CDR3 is TGTGCCAGCAGCTCTCGAGGGACTTCCCATTACGAGCAGTACTTC. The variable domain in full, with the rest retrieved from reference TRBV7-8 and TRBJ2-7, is GAGVSQSPRYKVAKRGQDVALRCDPISGHVSLFWYQQALGQGPEFLTYFQNEAQLDKSGLPSDRFFAERPEGSVSTLKIQRTQQEDSAVYLCASSSRGTSHYEQYFGPGTRLTVT.

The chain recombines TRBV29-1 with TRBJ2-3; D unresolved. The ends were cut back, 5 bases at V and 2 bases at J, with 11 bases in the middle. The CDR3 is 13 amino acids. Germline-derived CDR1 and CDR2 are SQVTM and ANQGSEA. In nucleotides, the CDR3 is TGCAGCGTTCAAGCGACTGTCACAGATACGCAGTATTTT. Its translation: CSVQATVTDTQYF.

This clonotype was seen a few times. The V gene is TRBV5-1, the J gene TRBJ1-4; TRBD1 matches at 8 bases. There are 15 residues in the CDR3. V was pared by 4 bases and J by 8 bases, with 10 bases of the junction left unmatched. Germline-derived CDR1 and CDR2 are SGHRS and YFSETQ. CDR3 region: CASSRDRGSSEKLFF. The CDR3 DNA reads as TGCGCCAGCAGCCGTGACAGGGGAAGTTCGGAAAAACTGTTTTTT. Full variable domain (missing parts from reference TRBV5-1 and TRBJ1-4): KAGVTQTPRYLIKTRGQQVTLSCSPISGHRSVSWYQQTPGQGLQFLFEYFSETQRNKGNFPGRFSGRQFSNSRSEMNVSTLELGDSALYLCASSRDRGSSEKLFFGSGTQLSVL.

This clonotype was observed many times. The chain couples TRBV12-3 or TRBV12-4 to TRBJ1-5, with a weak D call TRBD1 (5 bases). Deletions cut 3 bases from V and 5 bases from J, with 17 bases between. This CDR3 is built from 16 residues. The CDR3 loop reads CASSFSLGVGDQPQHF. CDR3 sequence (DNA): TGTGCCAGCAGTTTCTCTCTCGGTGTGGGGGATCAGCCCCAGCATTTT.

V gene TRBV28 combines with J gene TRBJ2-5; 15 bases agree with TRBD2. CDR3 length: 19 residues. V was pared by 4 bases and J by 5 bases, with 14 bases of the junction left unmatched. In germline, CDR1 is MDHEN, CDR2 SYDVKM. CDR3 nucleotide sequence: TGTGCCAGCAGTTCCGGACTAGCGGGAGGGCCGAAGGATAGGGAGACCCAGTACTTC. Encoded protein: CASSSGLAGGPKDRETQYF.

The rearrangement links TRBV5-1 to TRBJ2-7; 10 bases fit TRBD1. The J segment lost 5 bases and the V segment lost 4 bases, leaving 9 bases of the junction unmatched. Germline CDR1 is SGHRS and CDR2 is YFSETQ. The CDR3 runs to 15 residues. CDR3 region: CASSAGTGVVHEQYF. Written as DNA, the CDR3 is TGCGCCAGCAGCGCAGGGACAGGGGTCGTTCACGAGCAGTACTTC.

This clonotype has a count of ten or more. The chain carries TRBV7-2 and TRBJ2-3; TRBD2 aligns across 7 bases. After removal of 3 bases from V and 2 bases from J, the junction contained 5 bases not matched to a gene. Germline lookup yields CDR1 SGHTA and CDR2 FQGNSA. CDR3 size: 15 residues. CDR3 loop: CASSLSRDYTDTQYF. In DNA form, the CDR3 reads TGTGCCAGCAGCTTGTCCAGGGACTACACAGATACGCAGTATTTT. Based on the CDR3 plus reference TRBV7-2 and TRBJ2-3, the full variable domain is GAGVSQSPSNKVTEKGKDVELRCDPISGHTALYWYRQSLGQGLEFLIYFQGNSAPDKSGLPSDRFSAERTGGSVSTLTIQRTQQEDSAVYLCASSLSRDYTDTQYFGPGTRLTVL.

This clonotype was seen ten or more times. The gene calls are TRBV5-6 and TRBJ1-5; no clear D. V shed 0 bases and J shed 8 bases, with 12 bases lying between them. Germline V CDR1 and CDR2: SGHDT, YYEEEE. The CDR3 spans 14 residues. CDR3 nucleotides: TGTGCCAGCAGCTTGGCCATCAACCAGGAGCCCCAGCATTTT. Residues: CASSLAINQEPQHF.

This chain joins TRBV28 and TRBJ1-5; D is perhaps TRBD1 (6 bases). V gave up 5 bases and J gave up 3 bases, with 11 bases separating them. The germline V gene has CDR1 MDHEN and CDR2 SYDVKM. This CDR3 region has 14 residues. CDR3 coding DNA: TGTGCCAGCAGTCCCGACAGGTTCAATCAGCCCCAGCATTTT. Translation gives CASSPDRFNQPQHF.

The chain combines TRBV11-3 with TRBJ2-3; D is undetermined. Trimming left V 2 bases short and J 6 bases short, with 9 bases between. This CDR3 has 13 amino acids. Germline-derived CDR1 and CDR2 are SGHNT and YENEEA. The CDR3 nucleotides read TGTGCCAGCAGCTTACGAGGCTCCGATACGCAGTATTTT. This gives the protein CASSLRGSDTQYF.

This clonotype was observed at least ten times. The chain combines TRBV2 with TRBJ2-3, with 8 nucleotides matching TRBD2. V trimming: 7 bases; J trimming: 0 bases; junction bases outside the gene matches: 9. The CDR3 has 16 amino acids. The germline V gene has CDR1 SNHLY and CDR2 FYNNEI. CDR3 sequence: CASTSSGFASTDTQYF. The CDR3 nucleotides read TGTGCCAGCACCTCTAGCGGGTTTGCTAGCACAGATACGCAGTATTTT.

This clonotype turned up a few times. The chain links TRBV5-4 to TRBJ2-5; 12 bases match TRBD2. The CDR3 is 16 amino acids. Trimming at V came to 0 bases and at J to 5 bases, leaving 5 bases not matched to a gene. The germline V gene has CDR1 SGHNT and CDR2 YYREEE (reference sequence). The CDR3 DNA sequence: TGTGCCAGCAGCTTGGCTAGCGGGAGGGCCGTTGAGACCCAGTACTTC. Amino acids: CASSLASGRAVETQYF.

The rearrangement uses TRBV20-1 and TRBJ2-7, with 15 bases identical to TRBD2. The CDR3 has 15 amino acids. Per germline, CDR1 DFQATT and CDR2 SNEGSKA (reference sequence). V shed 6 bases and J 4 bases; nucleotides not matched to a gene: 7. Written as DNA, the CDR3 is TGCAGTGCAACCCCCGGGACTAGCGGGAGGTACGAGCAGTACTTC. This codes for CSATPGTSGRYEQYF.

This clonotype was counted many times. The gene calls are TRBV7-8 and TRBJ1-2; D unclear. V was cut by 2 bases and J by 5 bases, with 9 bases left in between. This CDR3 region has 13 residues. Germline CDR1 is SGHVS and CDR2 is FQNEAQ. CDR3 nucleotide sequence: TGTGCCAGCAGCTTACTCCCCCTTTATGGCTACACCTTC. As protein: CASSLLPLYGYTF.

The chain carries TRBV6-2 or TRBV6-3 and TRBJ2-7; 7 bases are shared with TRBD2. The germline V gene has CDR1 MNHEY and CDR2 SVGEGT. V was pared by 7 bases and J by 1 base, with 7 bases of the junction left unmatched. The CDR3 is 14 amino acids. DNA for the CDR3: TGTGCCAGCATGGAAGCGGGACGGTCCTACGAGCAGTACTTC. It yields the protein CASMEAGRSYEQYF.

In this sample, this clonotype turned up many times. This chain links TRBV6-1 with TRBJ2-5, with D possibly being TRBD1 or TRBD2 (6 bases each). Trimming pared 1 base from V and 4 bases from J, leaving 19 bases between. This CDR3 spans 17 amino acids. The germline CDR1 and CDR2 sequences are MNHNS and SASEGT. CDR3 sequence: CASSEEGGRRVTETQYF. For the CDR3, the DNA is TGTGCCAGCAGTGAAGAAGGGGGGCGCCGGGTTACAGAGACCCAGTACTTC.